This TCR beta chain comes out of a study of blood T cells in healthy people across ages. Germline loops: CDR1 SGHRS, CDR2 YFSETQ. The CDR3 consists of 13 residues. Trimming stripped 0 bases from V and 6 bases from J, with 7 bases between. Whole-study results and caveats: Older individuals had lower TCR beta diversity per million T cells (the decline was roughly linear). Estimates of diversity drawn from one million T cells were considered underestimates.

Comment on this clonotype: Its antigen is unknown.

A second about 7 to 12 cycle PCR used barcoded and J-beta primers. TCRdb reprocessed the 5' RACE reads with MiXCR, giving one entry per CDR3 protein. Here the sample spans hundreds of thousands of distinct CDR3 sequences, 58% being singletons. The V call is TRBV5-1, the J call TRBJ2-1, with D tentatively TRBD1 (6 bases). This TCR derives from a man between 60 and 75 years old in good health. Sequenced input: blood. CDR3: CASSLVGANEQFF. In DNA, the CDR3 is TGCGCCAGCAGCTTGGTGGGGGCCAATGAGCAGTTCTTC.